This T cell receptor beta chain derives from a study of T cell changes during pregnancy in multiple sclerosis. The assay was immunoSEQ multiplex PCR, and TCRdb's table has in-frame clones only and misses some. The sample shows tens of thousands of clones, 93% of them seen only once. Germline V lookup: CDR1 SGHAT, CDR2 FQNNGV. V shed 1 base and J 9 bases; nucleotides not matched to a gene: 5. This CDR3 region has 15 residues. V gene TRBV11-2 combines with J gene TRBJ2-1, with 11 bases lining up with TRBD2. This sample comprised peripheral blood, obtained in the second trimester of pregnancy. This clonotype was obtained from a female donor with multiple sclerosis, enrolled in a pregnancy study. In DNA, the CDR3 is TGTGCCAGCAGCTTAGTAGCGGGGGGGCCTAGTGAGCAGTTCTTC. It is translated as CASSLVAGGPSEQFF.